What follows describes a single TCR beta chain. The data are from a study of blood T cell repertoires in COVID-19. TCRdb's table, derived via immunoSEQ multiplex PCR, lists solely in-frame clones and lacks some. The repertoire holds 140,000 or so clones, with 65% to 85% as singletons. This TCR derives from a human donor in a cohort sampled during active COVID-19. Sequenced: peripheral blood.

In nucleotides, the CDR3 is TGTGCCAGCAGTCACCTCCCCACAGGGGTTGGGAACACTGAAGCTTTCTTT. It codes for CASSHLPTGVGNTEAFF. The rearrangement joins TRBV3-1 (or the pseudogene TRBV3-2) to TRBJ1-1; TRBD1 matches at 7 bases. The CDR3 spans 17 residues. CDR1 and CDR2 from the germline V gene are LGHDT and YNNKEL (reference sequence). The V segment lost 6 bases and the J segment 1 base; nucleotides outside the gene matches: 14.